A selection of T cell receptor beta chains follows, all from one sample in a study of T-cell reconstitution after alpha-beta-depleted transplantation in children. TCRdb recomputed calls from the PCR reads with MiXCR, one row per CDR3 protein. The data show hundreds of thousands of distinct CDR3 sequences, with about a tenth seen just once and 5% to 7% held by the top ten. Here the sequenced sample was PBMCs from the stem cell graft donor, taken from the stem cell graft. The receptors stem from a human donor who donated a stem cell graft to a child with acute lymphoblastic leukemia. Both conserved end residues are part of each CDR3. D genes are given only for firm matches. The listing skips clone size in some rows; elsewhere it reads once, few, many or a size class.

J,V,size,D,CDR3,DNA
TRBJ1-5,TRBV10-3,.,.,CAISVSADQPQHF,TGTGCCATCAGTGTGTCAGCAGATCAGCCCCAGCATTTT
TRBJ1-5,TRBV5-1,many,TRBD1,CASSTGDVSNQPQHF,TGCGCCAGCAGTACAGGGGATGTAAGCAATCAGCCCCAGCATTTT
TRBJ1-4,TRBV20-1,many,.,CSPVGPGAEKLFF,TGCAGCCCAGTTGGTCCAGGGGCCGAAAAACTGTTTTTT
TRBJ2-1,TRBV4-1,many,.,CASSQEGFEGGADNEQFF,TGCGCCAGCAGCCAAGAGGGGTTCGAGGGGGGGGCCGACAATGAGCAGTTCTTC
TRBJ2-7,TRBV6-5,.,.,CVSSYLAGSSLYEQYF,TGTGTCAGCAGTTACCTCGCAGGTAGTTCCCTCTACGAGCAGTACTTC
TRBJ1-1,TRBV5-5,.,TRBD1,CASSFAGTGATEAFF,TGTGCCAGCAGCTTCGCGGGGACAGGGGCAACTGAAGCTTTCTTT
TRBJ1-1,TRBV19,many,.,CASGWGTGSRF,.
TRBJ2-2,TRBV4-3,few,.,CASSPTGRTGELFF,TGCGCCAGCAGCCCCACAGGGAGGACCGGGGAGCTGTTTTTT
TRBJ2-1,TRBV30,few,TRBD2,CAWSDAGGGKQFF,TGTGCCTGGAGTGATGCCGGGGGGGGTAAGCAGTTCTTC
TRBJ1-2,TRBV4-2,few,.,CASSQERRTVYGYTF,TGTGCCAGCAGCCAAGAAAGACGCACGGTGTATGGCTACACCTTC
TRBJ2-1,TRBV20-1,.,TRBD2,CSARLASNNEQFF,TGCAGTGCCAGACTAGCGAGTAACAATGAGCAGTTCTTC
TRBJ2-1,TRBV20-1,.,.,CSAHHPGGQSYNEQFF,TGCAGTGCGCACCACCCGGGGGGCCAGTCCTACAATGAGCAGTTCTTC
TRBJ2-2,TRBV2,.,TRBD1,CASWEIGTENTGELFF,TGTGCCAGCTGGGAAATCGGGACAGAGAACACCGGGGAGCTGTTTTTT
TRBJ1-1,TRBV5-1,few,.,CASSHQGDEAFF,TGCGCCAGCAGCCACCAGGGTGATGAAGCTTTCTTT
TRBJ2-1,TRBV5-1,.,TRBD2,CASSLVERGGRSYNEQFF,TGCGCCAGCAGCTTGGTGGAGCGGGGGGGCAGATCCTACAATGAGCAGTTCTTC
TRBJ2-7,TRBV3-1,.,TRBD1,CASSHYTGALSYEQYF,TGTGCCAGCAGCCACTACACAGGGGCCCTCTCCTACGAGCAGTACTTC
TRBJ1-2,TRBV7-9,.,.,CASSLSRQAPGYTF,TGTGCCAGCAGCTTATCGCGGCAGGCACCCGGCTACACCTTC
TRBJ2-5,TRBV2,few,.,CASSGSSQETQYF,TGTGCCAGCAGTGGCTCCTCTCAAGAGACCCAGTACTTC
TRBJ1-2,TRBV29-1,few,.,CSVDSGNYGYTF,TGCAGCGTTGATTCCGGTAACTATGGCTACACCTTC
TRBJ2-2,TRBV5-4,many,.,CASRNSGTGELFF,TGTGCCAGCCGGAACTCGGGGACCGGGGAGCTGTTTTTT
TRBJ2-2,TRBV20-1,.,TRBD2,CSARPGRRETGELFF,TGCAGTGCTAGACCCGGGAGGCGAGAGACCGGGGAGCTGTTTTTT
TRBJ2-2,TRBV7-8,many,TRBD1,CASSQTDRGGGELFF,TGTGCCAGCAGCCAAACCGACAGGGGGGGCGGGGAGCTGTTTTTT
TRBJ2-5,TRBV10-2,.,.,CASSESTGVGRKETQYF,TGCGCCAGCAGTGAGTCCACCGGGGTCGGGCGCAAAGAGACCCAGTACTTC
TRBJ2-2,TRBV5-1,few,.,CASKGGGTRFSNTGELFF,TGCGCCAGCAAAGGAGGGGGTACCCGATTTTCGAACACCGGGGAGCTGTTTTTT
TRBJ2-3,TRBV19,few,.,CASSIGSNGIDTQYF,TGTGCCAGTAGTATAGGATCCAACGGCATAGATACGCAGTATTTT
TRBJ1-5,TRBV12-3/TRBV12-4,.,.,CASSFLADQPQHF,TGTGCCAGCAGTTTCCTGGCCGATCAGCCCCAGCATTTT
TRBJ1-5,TRBV12-3/TRBV12-4,few,TRBD1,CASSFVIRQGSSSNQPQHF,TGTGCCAGCAGTTTCGTAATCCGACAGGGGAGTTCAAGCAATCAGCCCCAGCATTTT
TRBJ2-1,TRBV20-1,many,.,CSADDHIEQFF,TGCAGTGCTGATGACCACATTGAGCAGTTCTTC
TRBJ2-7,TRBV18,few,.,CASSPGQDSYEQYF,TGTGCCAGCTCACCAGGGCAGGACTCCTACGAGCAGTACTTC
TRBJ2-1,TRBV29-1,many,.,CSVADYNEQFF,TGCAGCGTTGCTGATTACAATGAGCAGTTCTTC
TRBJ2-1,TRBV6-4,few,TRBD2,CASSDSGGAGDEQFF,TGTGCCAGCAGTGACAGCGGGGGGGCCGGCGATGAGCAGTTCTTC
TRBJ1-1,TRBV28,.,TRBD1,CASGSYRGNTEAFF,TGTGCCAGCGGATCTTACAGGGGGAACACTGAAGCTTTCTTT
TRBJ1-4,TRBV12-3/TRBV12-4,.,TRBD1,CASSDPGTGAEKLFF,TGTGCCAGCAGTGATCCGGGGACAGGGGCGGAAAAACTGTTTTTT
TRBJ1-2,TRBV6-1,many,.,CASEEGRAGGYTF,TGTGCCAGCGAGGAAGGCAGGGCCGGCGGCTACACCTTC
TRBJ1-2,TRBV6-2/TRBV6-3,many,.,CASSPLQGTGGYTF,TGTGCCAGCAGTCCCCTTCAGGGAACTGGTGGCTACACCTTC
TRBJ1-1,TRBV3-1,many,.,CASSQDLGFGTEAFF,TGTGCCAGCAGCCAAGATCTGGGGTTTGGCACTGAAGCTTTCTTT
TRBJ1-2,TRBV2,.,.,CASNVGTSGYGYTF,TGTGCCAGCAACGTCGGGACATCTGGCTATGGCTACACCTTC
TRBJ1-1,TRBV5-4,many,TRBD1,CASSSPGGANTEAFF,TGTGCCAGCAGCTCGCCAGGGGGAGCGAACACTGAAGCTTTCTTT
TRBJ2-7,TRBV27,few,TRBD2,CASSTSGGDYEQYF,TGTGCCAGCTCGACTAGCGGGGGGGACTACGAGCAGTACTTC
TRBJ2-3,TRBV10-3,few,.,CAIAGTQTNTQYF,TGTGCCATCGCCGGGACACAGACGAATACGCAGTATTTT
TRBJ2-7,TRBV19,.,TRBD1,CASSQQGNHYEQYF,TGTGCCAGTAGCCAACAGGGGAACCACTACGAGCAGTACTTC
TRBJ1-2,TRBV7-9,few,.,CASSLLMGYTF,TGTGCCAGCAGCTTATTAATGGGCTACACCTTC
TRBJ1-2,TRBV29-1,few,TRBD1,CSVPTGGDGYTF,TGCAGCGTTCCCACAGGGGGCGATGGCTACACCTTC
TRBJ2-2,TRBV18,.,.,CASSPGTGPDGELFF,TGTGCCAGCTCACCGGGTACAGGACCCGACGGGGAGCTGTTTTTT
TRBJ1-1,TRBV7-2,many,.,CASSLEFPGAFF,TGTGCCAGCAGCTTAGAATTCCCGGGTGCTTTCTTT
TRBJ1-1,TRBV25-1,.,.,CASSDGDRPNVYEAFF,TGTGCCAGCAGTGATGGTGACAGGCCGAATGTATATGAAGCTTTCTTT
TRBJ2-6,TRBV16,once,.,CASGPRTGGTGANVLTF,TGTGCCAGCGGCCCCCGTACAGGTGGGACTGGGGCCAACGTCCTGACTTTC
TRBJ1-1,TRBV12-3/TRBV12-4,.,.,CASSPPQRYTQAFF,TGTGCCAGCAGTCCCCCCCAAAGGTACACTCAAGCTTTCTTT
TRBJ2-2,TRBV7-9,.,.,CASSLGLNPELFF,TGTGCCAGCAGCTTAGGCTTGAACCCAGAGCTGTTTTTT
TRBJ2-5,TRBV29-1,.,TRBD2,CSGRTSGVETQYF,TGCAGCGGGCGGACTAGCGGGGTGGAGACCCAGTACTTC
TRBJ2-7,TRBV29-1,few,TRBD1,CSARGQASYEQYF,TGCAGCGCCCGAGGACAGGCCTCCTACGAGCAGTACTTC
TRBJ2-1,TRBV25-1,few,.,CASSRGGPKRSYNEQFF,TGTGCCAGCTCCAGAGGGGGGCCGAAGCGGTCCTACAATGAGCAGTTCTTC
TRBJ1-2,TRBV20-1,many,.,CSARDIRGNYGYTF,TGCAGTGCTAGAGATATCAGGGGCAACTATGGCTACACCTTC
TRBJ1-1,TRBV11-2,few,.,CASSSWAIGGTEAFF,TGTGCCAGCAGCTCATGGGCCATAGGGGGCACTGAAGCTTTCTTT
TRBJ1-2,TRBV10-3,few,TRBD1,CAISESDRDYGYTF,TGTGCCATCAGTGAGTCGGACAGGGACTATGGCTACACCTTC
TRBJ2-7,TRBV12-3/TRBV12-4,many,.,CASSYKTGTKQYF,TGTGCCAGCAGTTACAAGACTGGGACGAAGCAGTACTTC
TRBJ1-1,TRBV7-9,.,.,CASSLDRANTEAFF,TGTGCCAGCAGCTTGGACAGAGCGAACACTGAAGCTTTCTTT